These 5 T cell receptor beta chains share one sample of origin, sequenced in a study of T cells in Graves' hyperthyroidism and ophthalmopathy. Amplified regions were TCR beta CDR3 sequences from RNA transcripts. The HTBI set primed first-round TCR CDR3 RT-PCR. TCRdb re-called the multiplex PCR reads through MiXCR, storing one row per CDR3 protein. Found here are fewer than 550,000 distinct CDR3 sequences, about a sixth of them singletons; the top ten hold roughly 8%. Source material: blood. The receptors derive from a woman between 18 and 29 years old with Graves' hyperthyroidism.

This clonotype was seen just once. V gene TRBV9 combines with J gene TRBJ2-3; D gene uncertain. CDR1 and CDR2 (germline): SGDLS, YYNGEE. V lost 0 bases to trimming and J lost 1 base, with 12 bases between them. CDR3 length equals 16 residues. The DNA of the CDR3 is TGTGCCAGCAGCGTAGCTCCCGCGATCGGCACAGATACGCAGTATTTT. This codes for CASSVAPAIGTDTQYF.

At least ten counts were recorded for this clonotype. J is TRBJ2-1 and V is TRBV12-3 or TRBV12-4; TRBD2 matches at 14 bases. CDR3 length: 15 amino acids. The V gene end was trimmed by 4 bases and the J gene end by 7 bases; junction bases not matched to a gene: 3. The DNA for the CDR3 is TGTGCCAGCAGTTCCCGGACTAGCGGGAGGAATGAGCAGTTCTTC. Its protein product is CASSSRTSGRNEQFF.

The chain joins TRBV6-1 to TRBJ1-2; a possible D gene is TRBD1 (6 bases). CDR1 is MNHNS, CDR2 SASEGT, per germline. Trimming left V 3 bases short and J 8 bases short, with 16 bases between. The CDR3 extends over 14 amino acids. The CDR3 loop reads CASSERTAKPGYTF. The CDR3 nucleotides are TGTGCCAGCAGTGAGCGGACAGCCAAACCGGGCTACACCTTC.

The V gene is TRBV3-1, the J gene TRBJ1-1; D might be TRBD1 (6 bases). Between the trimmed V and J ends, which lost 6 bases and 6 bases, there was a span of 26 bases. The germline V gene encodes CDR1 LGHDT and CDR2 YNNKEL (reference sequence). The CDR3 covers 17 residues. The CDR3 nucleotides read TGTGCCAGCAGGGCCCGGCAGCCCGGGACATATGCCGCTGAAGCTTTCTTT. Translation gives CASRARQPGTYAAEAFF.

Ten or more counts support this clonotype. The chain is built from TRBV20-1 and TRBJ1-2, with D tentatively TRBD1 (6 bases). Trimming left V 5 bases short and J 6 bases short, with 16 bases between. Germline V gene lookup returns CDR1 DFQATT and CDR2 SNEGSKA (reference sequence). The CDR3 has 13 amino acids. This chain's CDR3 is CSAPRGDLDGYTF. CDR3 nucleotides: TGCAGTGCTCCGAGGGGGGATTTGGATGGCTACACCTTC.